This TCR beta chain was captured in a study of cytomegalovirus exposure and HLA in healthy donors. The CDR3 has 16 amino acids. The V and J ends lost 6 bases and 5 bases, in that order; junction bases with no gene match: 15. Germline CDR1 is LNHDA and CDR2 is SQIVND (reference sequence). It was with 60 Vbeta and 13 Jbeta primers that the PCR ran. The method was immunoSEQ multiplex PCR; TCRdb's version includes in-frame clones alone and lacks a portion of them. The data contain about 130,000 clones, approximately 90% of them seen just once; the ten biggest clones take up 4% to 6.5%. General study findings and limits: The presence/absence work took it that sequencing depth was about the same across donors. CMV antigen specificity of three CMV-associated chains was confirmed in vitro. Earlier analysis found most TCR beta V segments productive about 90% or about 30% of the time.

Worth noting for this clone: Its antigen is unidentified.

The chain employs TRBV19 and TRBJ2-5, with 7 bases fitting TRBD1. The source of this sequence is a woman in her thirties in good health and CMV-seronegative. The specimen sequenced was PBMCs. The CDR3 is CASSLYRGGAEETQYF. The CDR3 DNA reads as TGTGCCAGTAGCCTTTATAGAGGGGGCGCGGAGGAGACCCAGTACTTC.